This T cell receptor (beta chain) was found in a study of cytomegalovirus exposure and HLA in healthy donors. Whole-study findings and limits: Within an earlier analysis, most TCR beta V segments proved productive either about 87% or about 30% of the time.

Trimming removed 4 bases from V and 0 bases from J; junction bases left unmatched: 8. Germline CDR1 reads GTSNPN; CDR2 reads SVGIG (reference sequence). This CDR3 contains 17 residues. Primers for the PCR totalled 60 Vbeta and 13 Jbeta. This table comes from immunoSEQ multiplex PCR, and its TCRdb copy is limited to in-frame clones, with some not included. The sample carries 200,000 to 250,000 clones, approximately 68% recorded once. On this clone: Its antigen is not identified.

The chain is built from TRBV30 and TRBJ2-5; the match to TRBD2 covers 13 bases. The sequencing sample was made of PBMCs. This receptor was identified in a woman aged 30 to 39 in good health and CMV-seronegative. The CDR3 DNA sequence: TGTGCCTGGATCCGGACTAGCGGGAGAGGGCACCAAGAGACCCAGTACTTC. Translating it yields CAWIRTSGRGHQETQYF.